The 19 T cell receptor beta chains below come from one sample, sequenced in a study of Japanese encephalitis immunity and Zika vaccine responses (dated by TCRdb to the early 2020s). PBMCs were stained with CellTrace CFSE and grown for six to seven days in RPMI containing around 7.9% human serum and peptide pools at around 1.1 ug/mL each. Unfixed proliferating CD4 T cells were sorted on a BD FACSAria as live CD56-CD19-CD16-CD3+CD4+ CFSE-low cells. The library was made by 5' RACE. Sequenced using an Illumina MiSeq. TCRdb trimmed public reads at Q25 via fastp, called clones via MiXCR and kept in-frame beta chains. Every entry covers one CDR3 protein and lists the most common genes and DNA from its rows. This sample gives roughly 1,500 distinct CDR3 sequences in total; about 6.4% of them show up just once. The ten largest make up approximately 31% of the sample. The sample in question was antigen-activated CD4+ T cells from blood, cultured, obtained during a Zika inactivated vaccine study. Every receptor here comes from an adult woman who received an inactivated Zika virus vaccine.

This clonotype is medium-sized within its sample. V is TRBV5-1 and J is TRBJ2-7; D is unresolved. The V and J ends lost 2 bases and 2 bases respectively, with 5 bases between them. The CDR3 runs 12 residues. The V gene's germline CDR1 is SGHRS and CDR2 YFSETQ. The CDR3 reads CASSLNTYEQYF. In DNA, the CDR3 is TGCGCCAGCAGCTTAAATACCTACGAGCAGTACTTC.

This clonotype was counted only a few times. CDR3 sequence (DNA): TGCAGCGTTGGGGACAGGAATAATTCACCCCTCCACTTT. Encoded protein: CSVGDRNNSPLHF. The chain uses TRBV29-1 and TRBJ1-6; 8 bases agree with TRBD1. Trimming took 4 bases from V and 5 from J; bases not matched to a gene: 1. This CDR3 comprises 13 residues. Germline CDR1 and CDR2: SQVTM and ANQGSEA.

The sample holds many counts of this clonotype. This CDR3 reads CASSSDPFSESPLHF. CDR3 bases: TGCGCCAGCAGCTCGGACCCCTTCTCGGAATCACCCCTCCACTTT. The V and J genes are TRBV5-1 and TRBJ1-6, with no clear D. The CDR3 spans 15 residues. Trimming stripped 3 bases from V and 10 bases from J, with 17 bases between. Germline loops: CDR1 SGHRS, CDR2 YFSETQ.

V and J are TRBV18 and TRBJ2-4; D is possibly TRBD2 (6 bases). The V end lost 2 bases, the J end lost 8 bases, and 13 bases lay between the germline ends. The CDR3 runs to 14 residues. Germline values: CDR1 KGHSH, CDR2 LQKENI. CDR3 DNA: TGTGCCAGCTCACCAACCGGGAGCAGAGACATTCAGTACTTC. Amino acid sequence: CASSPTGSRDIQYF. The full variable domain, rest sourced from reference TRBV18 and TRBJ2-4, is NAGVMQNPRHLVRRRGQEARLRCSPMKGHSHVYWYRQLPEEGLKFMVYLQKENIIDESGMPKERFSAEFPKEGPSILRIQQVVRGDSAAYFCASSPTGSRDIQYFGAGTRLSVL.

This clonotype has a handful of counts. A read error may account for a junction end that differs from germline. The chain combines TRBV6-1 with TRBJ1-2; D perhaps matches TRBD1 (5 bases). The CDR3 length is 14 residues. Germline V gene data show CDR1 as MNHNS and CDR2 as SASEGT. The CDR3: CASREDSVPGGYTF. The DNA for the CDR3 is TGTGCCAGCAGGGAAGACAGTGTGCCCGGTGGCTACACCTTC.

This clonotype was counted a few times. This chain joins TRBV7-9 and TRBJ1-1; no definite D call. This CDR3 is built from 18 residues. V lost 2 bases to trimming and J lost 0 bases, with 19 bases between them. Germline V gene lookup returns CDR1 SEHNR and CDR2 FQNEAQ (reference sequence). The DNA of the CDR3 is TGTGCCAGCAGCTTAAGGATGGCCCAATTCCAAATGAACACTGAAGCTTTCTTT. This codes for CASSLRMAQFQMNTEAFF.

By share, this clonotype counts as medium-sized. The rearrangement links TRBV5-1 to TRBJ1-2; the D is unclear. The V gene lost 0 bases and the J gene lost 0 bases, with 15 bases spanning the gap. CDR3 length: 17 amino acids. Germline-derived CDR1 and CDR2 are SGHRS and YFSETQ. CDR3 sequence: CASSLVVGQEANYGYTF. DNA for the CDR3: TGCGCCAGCAGCTTGGTAGTGGGCCAAGAGGCTAACTATGGCTACACCTTC.

This clonotype was found many times. This chain connects TRBV5-1 to TRBJ1-6; 10 nucleotides agree with TRBD1. V shed 4 bases and J 13 bases; nucleotides not matched to a gene: 17. This CDR3 is built from 17 residues. Germline CDR1 SGHRS, CDR2 YFSETQ. CDR3 DNA: TGCGCCAGCAGCCTGGAAGGTGGGGGGACAGGGGTGATCCCCCTCCACTTT. It translates to CASSLEGGGTGVIPLHF. Full variable domain (rest looked up from reference TRBV5-1 and TRBJ1-6): KAGVTQTPRYLIKTRGQQVTLSCSPISGHRSVSWYQQTPGQGLQFLFEYFSETQRNKGNFPGRFSGRQFSNSRSEMNVSTLELGDSALYLCASSLEGGGTGVIPLHFGNGTRLTVT.

In this sample, this clonotype is medium-sized. The chain joins TRBV20-1 to TRBJ2-2; D is uncertain. Germline V gene lookup returns CDR1 DFQATT and CDR2 SNEGSKA (reference sequence). This CDR3 region has 13 residues. Trimming shortened V by 6 bases and J by 5 bases, and 13 bases separated the two germline ends. The CDR3, as DNA: TGCAGTGCGCGTAAGAGTGGAACCGGGGAGCTGTTTTTT. The encoded protein is CSARKSGTGELFF.

Judged by abundance, this clonotype is medium-sized. This chain joins TRBV7-2 and TRBJ1-5; D unresolved. V shed 1 base and J shed 4 bases, with 17 bases lying between them. This CDR3 is built from 17 residues. Per germline, CDR1 SGHTA and CDR2 FQGNSA. CDR3 nucleotides: TGTGCCAGCAGCTTAGGGATTGGGTACGGAGGGAATCAGCCCCAGCATTTT. Protein: CASSLGIGYGGNQPQHF.

There are a few counts of this clonotype. The chain has TRBV7-9 and TRBJ2-7, with D uncertain. CDR3 length: 14 residues. The germline V gene encodes CDR1 SEHNR and CDR2 FQNEAQ (reference sequence). Trimming pared 2 bases from V and 3 bases from J, leaving 11 bases between. The CDR3: CASSLTAYDYEQYF. CDR3 nucleotides: TGTGCCAGCAGCTTAACAGCGTACGACTACGAGCAGTACTTC.

The chain joins TRBV28 to TRBJ2-1, with 8 positions matching TRBD1. The CDR3 sequence is 17 residues long. Germline trimming cut 5 bases from V and 1 base from J; bases unmatched to any gene: 10. Per germline, CDR1 MDHEN and CDR2 SYDVKM. CDR3 sequence reads: CASSPHLTGVSYNEQFF. CDR3 coding DNA: TGTGCCAGCAGTCCTCACCTGACAGGGGTATCCTACAATGAGCAGTTCTTC.

The chain is built from TRBV19 and TRBJ2-7, with 12 bases aligning to TRBD1. The CDR3 consists of 14 residues. With 5 bases clipped from V and 6 bases from J, the junction kept 5 bases outside the gene matches. From germline, CDR1 is LNHDA and CDR2 SQIVND (reference sequence). The DNA of the CDR3 is TGTGCCAGTAGTCCAGGGACAGGGGGCGGCGAGCAGTACTTC. It codes for CASSPGTGGGEQYF.

This clonotype is labeled as medium-sized. V is TRBV7-2 and J is TRBJ2-3, with 8 bases that match TRBD2. V was clipped by 3 bases and J by 0 bases; unmatched bases: 2. Germline values: CDR1 SGHTA, CDR2 FQGNSA. The CDR3 runs 15 residues. The CDR3 region has the DNA TGTGCCAGCAGCTTCTCGGGAGGGAGCACAGATACGCAGTATTTT. It codes for CASSFSGGSTDTQYF.

Relative to its sample, this clonotype is medium-sized. The chain employs TRBV27 and TRBJ2-7; 9 positions match TRBD1. In germline, CDR1 is MNHEY, CDR2 SMNVEV (reference sequence). This CDR3 region has 16 residues. The J segment lost 2 bases and the V segment lost 2 bases, leaving 7 bases of the junction unmatched. CDR3 in amino acids: CASSLLIQGAPYEQYF. DNA for the CDR3: TGTGCCAGCAGTTTACTTATACAGGGGGCTCCCTACGAGCAGTACTTC.

This clonotype has ten or more counts. The chain combines TRBV7-9 with TRBJ2-1; unclear D gene. V was pared by 4 bases and J by 8 bases, with 12 bases between. The CDR3 extends over 13 amino acids. The germline V gene has CDR1 SEHNR and CDR2 FQNEAQ (reference sequence). The CDR3 DNA reads TGTGCCAGCAGCTGGCCTGGTAGGGATGAGCAGTTCTTC. This sequence encodes CASSWPGRDEQFF.

By its share, this clonotype is medium-sized. V gene TRBV27 combines with J gene TRBJ2-1; D ambiguous. The CDR3 consists of 12 residues. The germline V gene encodes CDR1 MNHEY and CDR2 SMNVEV (reference sequence). Trimming left V 3 bases short and J 7 bases short, with 7 bases between. CDR3 loop: CASSLRRNEQFF. CDR3 in DNA: TGTGCCAGCAGTTTGCGTAGGAATGAGCAGTTCTTC.

This clonotype is medium-sized (0.01 to 0.1%) in the sample. The chain combines TRBV12-3 or TRBV12-4 with TRBJ1-6; 10 bases map to TRBD1. Unmatched junction bases numbered 9, after V lost 4 bases and J lost 9 bases. CDR3 length: 16 residues. CDR3: CASSSRTGGSTSPLHF. DNA for the CDR3: TGTGCCAGCAGTTCCCGGACAGGGGGTTCGACTTCACCCCTCCACTTT.

This clonotype is categorized as medium-sized (0.01 to 0.1%). V is TRBV6-5 and J is TRBJ1-6; D not resolved. The CDR3 extends over 15 amino acids. CDR1 is MNHEY and CDR2 is SVGAGI in the germline V gene. Between the trimmed V and J ends, which lost 6 bases and 0 bases, there was a span of 9 bases. CDR3 coding DNA: TGTGCCAGCAGCCCATGGAGCTCCTATAATTCACCCCTCCACTTT. Translating gives CASSPWSSYNSPLHF.